This is a list of T cell receptor beta chains from one sample in a study of OX40 agonist ivuxolimab in advanced cancers. Assay used: immunoSEQ multiplex PCR; TCRdb lists only in-frame clones, some missing. The repertoire holds tens of thousands of clones, with 75% to 90% as singletons. The sample here was CD4+ or CD8+ T cells sorted from blood, taken in a trial of the OX40 agonist ivuxolimab. Receptor source: an adult with an advanced solid tumor such as melanoma, head and neck, liver or kidney cancer. The CDR3 runs from the conserved cysteine through the conserved F or W. The D gene is left open where the match is weak. Clone size is given for some rows only: seen once, a few or many times, or a class if the clone is expanded.

J gene,CDR3 length,V gene,clone size,D gene,CDR3 protein,CDR3 DNA
TRBJ2-3,22,TRBV28,-,TRBD1,CASSLPPRFLPGTGADTDTQYF,TGTGCCAGCAGTTTACCGCCCCGATTTCTTCCCGGGACAGGGGCTGACACAGATACGCAGTATTTT
TRBJ1-2,15,TRBV7-2,-,-,CASSLQRASRYGYTF,TGTGCCAGCAGCTTACAACGGGCCTCGCGGTATGGCTACACCTTC
TRBJ2-5,15,TRBV5-1,-,TRBD2,CASSPGTRLSETQYF,TGCGCCAGCAGCCCCGGGACTAGGTTATCGGAGACCCAGTACTTC
TRBJ1-5,15,TRBV5-6,-,TRBD1,CASSRLGTVNQPQHF,TGTGCCAGCAGCCGACTCGGGACAGTCAATCAGCCCCAGCATTTT
TRBJ1-1,13,TRBV7-2,-,-,CASSVTVNTEAFF,TGTGCCAGCAGCGTGACAGTCAACACTGAAGCTTTCTTT
TRBJ1-5,15,TRBV7-2,-,-,CASSLGRDSNQPQHF,TGTGCCAGCAGCTTAGGCAGGGATAGCAATCAGCCCCAGCATTTT
TRBJ2-3,16,TRBV12-5,-,TRBD1,CASGLALQGFTDTQYF,TGTGCTAGTGGTTTGGCCCTACAGGGGTTCACAGATACGCAGTATTTT
TRBJ1-1,13,TRBV28,-,TRBD1,CASRSGQVVEAFF,TGTGCCAGCAGATCAGGACAGGTAGTTGAAGCTTTCTTT
TRBJ2-1,15,TRBV7-9,-,-,CASSSSGSFYNEQFF,TGTGCCAGCAGCTCATCAGGGAGCTTCTACAATGAGCAGTTCTTC
TRBJ2-5,15,TRBV7-9,-,TRBD1,CASRPGTGDRETQYF,TGTGCCAGCAGGCCCGGGACAGGGGATAGGGAGACCCAGTACTTC
TRBJ1-2,13,TRBV11-2,-,TRBD1,CASSVYRGFGYTF,TGTGCCAGCAGCGTATACAGGGGATTCGGCTACACCTTC
TRBJ2-7,15,TRBV9,once,-,CASSVATGSTYEQYF,TGTGCCAGCAGCGTAGCGACAGGATCTACCTACGAGCAGTACTTC
TRBJ1-2,15,TRBV4-1,-,TRBD1,CASSQVGGRVGGYTF,TGCGCCAGCAGCCAAGTAGGGGGCAGGGTTGGTGGCTACACCTTC
TRBJ2-7,13,TRBV28,-,TRBD1,CASSWAGQDEQYF,TGTGCCAGCAGTTGGGCCGGACAGGACGAGCAGTACTTC
TRBJ2-2,14,TRBV6-6,-,TRBD2,CASLAGEGTGELFF,TGTGCCAGTCTAGCGGGAGAAGGAACCGGGGAGCTGTTTTTT
TRBJ2-3,13,TRBV5-1,-,-,CASSSNPTDTQYF,TGCGCCAGCAGCTCTAACCCCACAGATACGCAGTATTTT
TRBJ2-1,16,TRBV28,-,TRBD2,CASSFQSSGRGAKQFF,TGTGCCAGCAGTTTCCAATCTAGCGGGAGGGGTGCAAAGCAGTTCTTC
TRBJ1-4,16,TRBV29-1,-,TRBD1,CSVGGGQGSTNEKLFF,TGCAGCGTGGGAGGGGGACAGGGTTCAACTAATGAAAAACTGTTTTTT
TRBJ2-3,16,TRBV10-3,-,-,CAISEEQGWGTDTQYF,TGTGCCATCAGTGAAGAACAGGGTTGGGGCACAGATACGCAGTATTTT
TRBJ1-5,15,TRBV2,few,TRBD1,CASSEQGAGNQPQHF,TGTGCCAGCAGCGAACAGGGGGCTGGGAATCAGCCCCAGCATTTT
TRBJ1-5,14,TRBV7-9,-,-,CASSLGHANQPQHF,TGTGCCAGCAGCCTGGGACACGCAAATCAGCCCCAGCATTTT
TRBJ2-7,13,TRBV5-4,-,-,CASSGGTSYEQYF,TGTGCCAGCAGTGGCGGGACATCCTACGAGCAGTACTTC
TRBJ2-2,14,TRBV2,-,-,CASTPGYVTGELFF,TGTGCCAGCACCCCGGGCTACGTCACCGGGGAGCTGTTTTTT
TRBJ1-2,14,TRBV2,few,TRBD1,CASSARQGVYGYTF,TGTGCCAGCAGTGCTCGACAGGGAGTCTATGGCTACACCTTC
TRBJ1-5,13,TRBV10-2,once,TRBD1,CATRQGVNQPQHF,TGCGCCACCCGACAGGGGGTCAATCAGCCCCAGCATTTT
TRBJ1-1,12,TRBV10-3,once,-,CATVDRNTEAFF,TGTGCCACCGTGGACAGGAACACTGAAGCTTTCTTT